The subject of this entry is one T cell receptor (beta chain). The sample comes from a study of identical twins. Template switching added a universal primer binding site, and final cDNA carried unique molecular identifiers. TCRdb used MiXCR to reprocess the 5' RACE reads, holding one entry per CDR3 protein. The sample shows 1.5 million to 2 million distinct CDR3 sequences, around a third of them seen only once. The trim removed 2 bases at V and 6 bases at J, leaving 7 bases unmatched. The CDR3 is made up of 15 amino acids. Germline-derived CDR1 and CDR2 are DFQATT and SNEGSKA (reference sequence). Sequences were obtained from cord blood. The chain uses TRBV20-1 and TRBJ2-3; 11 nucleotides agree with TRBD2. The sequence was obtained from a newborn girl in good health. For the CDR3, the DNA is TGCAGTGCTAGACCACTAGCGGGAGTTCCCGATACGCAGTATTTT. Encoded protein: CSARPLAGVPDTQYF.